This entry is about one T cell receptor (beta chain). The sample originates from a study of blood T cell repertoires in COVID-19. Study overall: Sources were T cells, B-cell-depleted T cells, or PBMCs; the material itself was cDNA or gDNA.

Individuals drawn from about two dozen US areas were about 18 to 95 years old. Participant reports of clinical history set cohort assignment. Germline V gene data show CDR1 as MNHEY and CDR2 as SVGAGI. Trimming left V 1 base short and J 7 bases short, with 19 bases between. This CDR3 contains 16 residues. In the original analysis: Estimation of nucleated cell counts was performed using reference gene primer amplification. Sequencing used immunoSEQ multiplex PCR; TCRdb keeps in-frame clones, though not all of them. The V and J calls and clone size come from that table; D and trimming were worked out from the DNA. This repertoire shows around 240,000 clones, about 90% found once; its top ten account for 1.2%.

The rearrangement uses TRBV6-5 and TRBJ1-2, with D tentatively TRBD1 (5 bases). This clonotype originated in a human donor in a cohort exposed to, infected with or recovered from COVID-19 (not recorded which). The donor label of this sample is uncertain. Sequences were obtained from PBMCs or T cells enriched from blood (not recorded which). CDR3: CASSYLMRGRAFGYTF. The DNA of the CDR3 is TGTGCCAGCAGTTACTTAATGAGAGGCAGGGCTTTTGGCTACACCTTC.